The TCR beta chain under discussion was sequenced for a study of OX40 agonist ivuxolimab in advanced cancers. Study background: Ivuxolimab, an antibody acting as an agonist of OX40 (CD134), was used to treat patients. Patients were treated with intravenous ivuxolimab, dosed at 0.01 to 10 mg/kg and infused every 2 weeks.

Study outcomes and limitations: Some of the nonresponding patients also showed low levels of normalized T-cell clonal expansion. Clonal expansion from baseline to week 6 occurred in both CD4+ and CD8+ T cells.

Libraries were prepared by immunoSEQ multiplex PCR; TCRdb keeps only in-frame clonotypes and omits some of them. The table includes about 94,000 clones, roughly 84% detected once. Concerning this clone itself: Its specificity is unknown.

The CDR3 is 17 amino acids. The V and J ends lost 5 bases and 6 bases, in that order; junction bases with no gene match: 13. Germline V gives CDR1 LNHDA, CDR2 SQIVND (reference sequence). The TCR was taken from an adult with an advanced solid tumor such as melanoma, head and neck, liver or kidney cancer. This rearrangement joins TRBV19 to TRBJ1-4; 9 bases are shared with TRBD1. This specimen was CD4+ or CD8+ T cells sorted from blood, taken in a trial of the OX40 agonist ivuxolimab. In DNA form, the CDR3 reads TGTGCCAGTAGTCAGGGGACAGGGAGAGGCTATTATGAAAAACTGTTTTTT. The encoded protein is CASSQGTGRGYYEKLFF.